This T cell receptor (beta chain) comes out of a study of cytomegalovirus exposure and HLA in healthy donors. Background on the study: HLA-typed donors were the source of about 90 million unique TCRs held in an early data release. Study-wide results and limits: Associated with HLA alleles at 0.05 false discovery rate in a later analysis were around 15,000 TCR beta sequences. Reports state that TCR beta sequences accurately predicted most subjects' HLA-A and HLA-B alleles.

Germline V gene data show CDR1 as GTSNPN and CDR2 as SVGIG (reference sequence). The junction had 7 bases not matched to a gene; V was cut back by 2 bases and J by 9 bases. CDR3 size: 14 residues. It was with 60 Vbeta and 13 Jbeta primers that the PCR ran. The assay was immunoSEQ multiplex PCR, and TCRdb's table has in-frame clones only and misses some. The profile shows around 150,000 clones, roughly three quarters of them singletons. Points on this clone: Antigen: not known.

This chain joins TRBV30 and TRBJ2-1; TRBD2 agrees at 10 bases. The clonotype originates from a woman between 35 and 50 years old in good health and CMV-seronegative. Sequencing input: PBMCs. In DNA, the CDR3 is TGTGCCTGGAGTCCCGGGACTAGCGTCGGTGAGCAGTTCTTC. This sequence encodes CAWSPGTSVGEQFF.